Below, one TCR beta chain is given with its context. The assay was immunoSEQ multiplex PCR, and TCRdb's table has in-frame clones only and misses some. The repertoire holds approximately 87,000 clones, approximately 90% seen once, with approximately 0.45% in the top ten. These data are taken from a study of T cell changes during pregnancy in multiple sclerosis. Specimen: CD4+ T cells from peripheral blood mononuclear cells, collected in the second trimester of pregnancy. This receptor was identified in a female donor with multiple sclerosis, enrolled in a pregnancy study.

CDR3 nucleotides: TGCAGCGTTGATACGGCAGGGGGCGGGTACGAGCAGTACTTC. Its translation: CSVDTAGGGYEQYF. The chain recombines TRBV29-1 with TRBJ2-7, with TRBD1 matching over 8 bases. Germline lookup yields CDR1 SQVTM and CDR2 ANQGSEA. V shed 3 bases, J shed 4 bases, and the junction held 8 bases outside the gene matches. The CDR3 is made up of 14 amino acids.